Described below is a single T cell receptor beta chain sequence and its context. The donors, healthy adults who were HIV-negative, had experienced no recent acute infections or vaccinations. All donors were Caucasian adults living in Nashville, Tennessee. The record originates from a study of shared clonotypes between healthy human individuals. V was shortened by 1 base and J by 6 bases, with 16 bases between the two germline ends. The CDR3 is 15 residues long. CDR1 and CDR2 from the germline V gene are LNHNV and YYDKDF (reference sequence). Repertoires were generated with immunoSEQ multiplex PCR, while TCRdb's copy carries only in-frame clones and drops some. This sample carries about half a million clones, roughly 80% of them seen once, and the ten largest clones take about 13%.

This clonotype was sampled from a woman in her thirties or forties in good health. Some clones in this sample may be carry-over from other donors' samples. Source material: PBMCs. The genes are TRBV15 and TRBJ2-7; D perhaps matches TRBD2 (6 bases). The CDR3 sequence is CATSRGDPSGSEQYF. CDR3 nucleotide sequence: TGTGCCACCAGCAGAGGAGACCCTTCCGGGAGCGAGCAGTACTTC. Drawing the rest from reference TRBV15 and TRBJ2-7, the complete variable domain is DAMVIQNPRYQVTQFGKPVTLSCSQTLNHNVMYWYQQKSSQAPKLLFHYYDKDFNNEADTPDNFQSRRPNTSFCFLDIRSPGLGDTAMYLCATSRGDPSGSEQYFGPGTRLTVT.